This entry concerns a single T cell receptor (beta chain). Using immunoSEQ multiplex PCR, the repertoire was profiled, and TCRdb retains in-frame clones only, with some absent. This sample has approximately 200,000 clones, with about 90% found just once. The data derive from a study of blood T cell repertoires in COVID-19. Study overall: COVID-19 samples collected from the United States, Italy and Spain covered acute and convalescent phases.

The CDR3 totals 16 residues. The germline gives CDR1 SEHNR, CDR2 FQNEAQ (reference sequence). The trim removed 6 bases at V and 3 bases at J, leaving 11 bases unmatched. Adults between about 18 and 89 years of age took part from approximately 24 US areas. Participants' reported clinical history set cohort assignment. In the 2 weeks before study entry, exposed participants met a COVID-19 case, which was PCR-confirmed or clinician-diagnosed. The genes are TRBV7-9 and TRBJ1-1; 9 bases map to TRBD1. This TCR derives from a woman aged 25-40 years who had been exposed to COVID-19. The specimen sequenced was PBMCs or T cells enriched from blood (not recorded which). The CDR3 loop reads CASRFPPGQGHTEAFF. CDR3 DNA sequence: TGTGCCAGCAGATTCCCTCCGGGACAGGGTCACACTGAAGCTTTCTTT.